This T cell receptor (beta chain) comes out of a study of patients and donors after allogeneic stem cell transplantation. TCRdb reprocessed the RT-PCR reads via MiXCR and lists one record per CDR3 protein. The profile shows 1,500 to 2,000 distinct CDR3 sequences, 14% of them singletons. The CDR3 has 13 amino acids. Germline CDR1 is LNHNV and CDR2 is YYDKDF (reference sequence). With 0 bases clipped from V and 11 bases from J, the junction kept 6 bases outside the gene matches. The origin of this receptor is a human donor who was either an allogeneic HSCT recipient or a stem cell or donor lymphocyte infusion donor (not recorded which). It is not recorded whose cells these are; they may come from a transplant donor. The chain carries TRBV15 and TRBJ1-1; 7 nucleotides agree with TRBD1. The sample was blood, either unsorted or a sorted T cell fraction (not recorded which). CDR3 DNA: TGTGCCACCAGCAGAGATCCAGGGGGTTTGGCTTTCTTT. This translates into CATSRDPGGLAFF.